Shown below are 25 T cell receptor beta chains from a single sample sequenced in a study of beta chain features in type 1 diabetes. General study results and limits: Among all four CD4+ subsets, Type 1 diabetes patients had TCRB CDR3s that were moderately but significantly shorter.

Their recognized antigens are unknown. The isolated RNA, all of it, was reverse transcribed, so expressed TCRB transcripts were what got sequenced. Profiling relied on immunoSEQ multiplex PCR, and the TCRdb table lists in-frame clones only, not all of them. The sample records more than 95,000 clones, approximately 30% being singletons. Sequencing was carried out using central memory CD4+ T cells from blood. These TCRs come from a woman aged 18-30 years with type 1 diabetes.

V gene TRBV11-3 combines with J gene TRBJ2-1, with 7 bases that match TRBD1. V shed 4 bases, J shed 6 bases, and the junction held 9 bases outside the gene matches. The CDR3 extends over 15 amino acids. Germline V gene lookup returns CDR1 SGHNT and CDR2 YENEEA. CDR3 nucleotide sequence: TGTGCCAGCAGCTACGACAGGGCACCTTCCAATGAGCAGTTCTTC. Translated, it gives CASSYDRAPSNEQFF. The whole variable domain, remainder taken from reference TRBV11-3 and TRBJ2-1, is EAGVVQSPRYKIIEKKQPVAFWCNPISGHNTLYWYLQNLGQGPELLIRYENEEAVDDSQLPKDRFSAERLKGVDSTLKIQPAELGDSAVYLCASSYDRAPSNEQFFGPGTRLTVL.

The rearrangement uses TRBV2 and TRBJ2-1; the match to TRBD2 covers 10 bases. V trimming: 8 bases; J trimming: 3 bases; junction bases outside the gene matches: 4. Germline V gene sequence: CDR1 SNHLY, CDR2 FYNNEI. The CDR3 length is 14 residues. The CDR3 sequence is CASGRTSGYNEQFF. The CDR3 DNA is TGTGCCAGCGGCAGGACTAGCGGCTACAATGAGCAGTTCTTC.

This clone has only a few counts. This sequence joins TRBV4-3 and TRBJ2-5; D possibly corresponds to TRBD1 (5 bases). CDR1 LGHNA and CDR2 YSLEER come from the germline V gene. With 0 bases removed from V and 5 bases from J, the gap between germline ends came to 16 bases. There are 16 residues in the CDR3. CDR3 sequence (DNA): TGCGCCAGCAGCCAAGAACCCCCAGGGTTAGGGGAGACCCAGTACTTC. Translating gives CASSQEPPGLGETQYF.

This rearrangement joins TRBV12-5 to TRBJ2-4; D is uncertain. Germline values: CDR1 LGHNT, CDR2 FRNRAP. V lost 5 bases, J lost 5 bases, and 7 bases lay in between. This CDR3 is 12 amino acids long. The CDR3 region is CASGIAENIQYF. The CDR3 DNA reads as TGTGCTAGTGGTATAGCAGAAAACATTCAGTACTTC.

Many counts were recorded for this clone. V and J are TRBV5-1 and TRBJ2-1; 8 positions match TRBD1. Germline V gives CDR1 SGHRS, CDR2 YFSETQ. This CDR3 contains 14 residues. The V segment lost 4 bases and the J segment 8 bases; nucleotides outside the gene matches: 8. CDR3 loop: CASSQDRVQDEQFF. CDR3 bases: TGCGCCAGCAGCCAGGACAGGGTACAGGATGAGCAGTTCTTC.

The chain uses TRBV5-4 and TRBJ2-7, with 7 positions matching TRBD1. V dropped 3 bases and J dropped 1; count of bases not matched to a gene: 4. The CDR3 runs 14 residues. Germline assignment: CDR1 SGHNT and CDR2 YYREEE (reference sequence). CDR3 loop: CASSSRQGSYEQYF. The CDR3 DNA sequence: TGTGCCAGCAGCTCACGACAGGGTTCCTACGAGCAGTACTTC.

This clone showed up just a few times. The chain links TRBV7-2 to TRBJ1-1, with D unresolved. This CDR3 has 15 amino acids. The germline gives CDR1 SGHTA, CDR2 FQGNSA. V was shortened by 0 bases and J by 0 bases, with 8 bases between the two germline ends. Written as DNA, the CDR3 is TGTGCCAGCAGCTTAGCGTCAGGATTGAACACTGAAGCTTTCTTT. Protein: CASSLASGLNTEAFF.

This clone was counted a few times. The chain combines TRBV10-1 with TRBJ2-7; TRBD1 matches 8 bases. Per germline, CDR1 WNHNN and CDR2 SYGVQD (reference sequence). Trimming cost V 2 bases and J 5 bases; bases outside gene matches: 5. This CDR3 has 14 residues. CDR3 nucleotide sequence: TGCGCCAGCAGTGAGGGGCAGGGGGCGGACGAGCAGTACTTC. This translates into CASSEGQGADEQYF.

The V call is TRBV6-1, the J call TRBJ2-7; D uncertain. V lost 7 bases to trimming and J lost 5 bases, with 21 bases between them. Germline loops: CDR1 MNHNS, CDR2 SASEGT. The CDR3 covers 15 residues. Here the CDR3 reads CASTYSWVRRDEQYF. CDR3 sequence (DNA): TGTGCCAGCACCTATTCTTGGGTACGACGGGACGAGCAGTACTTC.

The gene calls are TRBV9 and TRBJ1-4; 8 bases map to TRBD1. CDR3 length: 15 amino acids. Germline loops: CDR1 SGDLS, CDR2 YYNGEE. With V trimmed by 6 bases and J by 5 bases, 9 bases remained unmatched. Here the CDR3 reads CASNQVGQENEKLFF. The CDR3 region has the DNA TGTGCCAGCAACCAAGTGGGACAGGAAAATGAAAAACTGTTTTTT.

This clone occurred a few times. The chain carries TRBV10-3 and TRBJ1-2; tentative D call: TRBD1 (5 bases). The CDR3 is made up of 15 amino acids. Trimming pared 11 bases from V and 2 bases from J, leaving 21 bases between. CDR1 ENHRY and CDR2 SYGVKD come from the germline V gene. CDR3 sequence reads: CASDPSGGTNYGYTF. CDR3 sequence (DNA): TGTGCCTCCGACCCGTCCGGGGGAACCAACTATGGCTACACCTTC.

The chain carries TRBV30 and TRBJ2-7; 12 positions agree with TRBD2. With V trimmed by 1 base and J by 6 bases, 10 bases remained unmatched. Germline V gives CDR1 GTSNPN, CDR2 SVGIG (reference sequence). The CDR3 has 16 amino acids. The chain's CDR3 is CAWSAPRLAGEGEQYF. CDR3 sequence (DNA): TGTGCCTGGAGTGCGCCCCGACTAGCGGGAGAGGGCGAGCAGTACTTC.

The chain combines TRBV27 with TRBJ2-3; 9 nucleotides line up with TRBD1. CDR3 length: 14 amino acids. Germline V gene sequence: CDR1 MNHEY, CDR2 SMNVEV (reference sequence). Germline trimming cut 5 bases from V and 2 bases from J; bases unmatched to any gene: 2. CDR3 loop: CASSNRGLTDTQYF. DNA for the CDR3: TGTGCCAGCAGTAACAGGGGGCTCACAGATACGCAGTATTTT.

This rearrangement joins TRBV11-2 to TRBJ1-4, with D tentatively TRBD1 (6 bases). CDR3 length: 15 amino acids. Germline CDR1 reads SGHAT; CDR2 reads FQNNGV. The ends were cut back, 2 bases at V and 7 bases at J, with 14 bases in the middle. The CDR3: CASSLSGGAGEKLFF. The CDR3 coding sequence is TGTGCCAGCAGCTTAAGTGGGGGCGCGGGTGAAAAACTGTTTTTT.

This clone was seen more than once but under ten times. This chain connects TRBV5-1 to TRBJ2-2; TRBD2 might be the D (5 bases). The CDR3 is 15 residues long. Trimming removed 5 bases from V and 8 bases from J, with 19 bases in between. Germline CDR1 reads SGHRS; CDR2 reads YFSETQ. Here the CDR3 DNA reads TGCGCCAGCAGAAAAAGCGGCCCCCTGGCGGGGGAGCTGTTTTTT. Amino acid sequence: CASRKSGPLAGELFF.

This clone was counted between two and nine times. The chain recombines TRBV7-3 with TRBJ2-1; weak D call: TRBD2 (5 bases). The V gene lost 4 bases and the J gene lost 4 bases, with 14 bases spanning the gap. In germline, CDR1 is SGHTA, CDR2 FQGTGA. This CDR3 region has 15 residues. The chain's CDR3 is CASSSGLGGYNEQFF. CDR3 coding DNA: TGTGCCAGCAGCTCCGGACTCGGAGGATACAATGAGCAGTTCTTC. Full variable domain (rest looked up from reference TRBV7-3 and TRBJ2-1): GAGVSQTPSNKVTEKGKYVELRCDPISGHTALYWYRQSLGQGPEFLIYFQGTGAADDSGLPNDRFFAVRPEGSVSTLKIQRTERGDSAVYLCASSSGLGGYNEQFFGPGTRLTVL.

This clone was recorded a few times. At one boundary the junction diverges from the germline segment, which might be a read error. The chain employs TRBV5-4 and TRBJ2-5; 9 nucleotides agree with TRBD2. Germline V lookup: CDR1 SGHNT, CDR2 YYREEE (reference sequence). The CDR3 runs 16 residues. CDR3 in amino acids: CASSLDAREGQQTQYF. The DNA for the CDR3 is TGTGCCAGCAGCTTGGATGCGCGGGAGGGCCAACAGACCCAGTACTTC. The complete variable domain, with remaining parts taken from reference TRBV5-4 and TRBJ2-5, reads ETGVTQSPTHLIKTRGQQVTLRCSSQSGHNTVSWYQQALGQGPQFIFQYYREEENGRGNFPPRFSGLQFPNYSSELNVNALELDDSALYLCASSLDAREGQQTQYFGPGTRLLVL.

This clone was observed a handful of times. The gene calls are TRBV7-9 and TRBJ2-7; D is unclear. CDR1 is SEHNR and CDR2 is FQNEAQ in the germline V gene (reference sequence). V gave up 4 bases and J gave up 7 bases, with 17 bases separating them. This CDR3 comprises 14 residues. CDR3 sequence (DNA): TGTGCCAGCAGCTGGGTAGCTTCCTCGGCAGAGCAGTACTTC. This sequence encodes CASSWVASSAEQYF.

The genes are TRBV28 and TRBJ2-3; 10 bases are shared with TRBD2. The CDR3 is 14 residues long. With V trimmed by 6 bases and J by 6 bases, 6 bases remained unmatched. In germline, CDR1 is MDHEN, CDR2 SYDVKM. CDR3 nucleotide sequence: TGTGCCAGCAGACCAGCGGGAGGGAGGGATACGCAGTATTTT. This codes for CASRPAGGRDTQYF.

V usage is TRBV27 and J usage is TRBJ2-2, with 14 bases aligning to TRBD2. The V and J ends lost 7 bases and 3 bases, in that order; junction bases with no gene match: 10. Germline V gives CDR1 MNHEY, CDR2 SMNVEV (reference sequence). The CDR3 is 18 residues long. CDR3 nucleotides: TGTGCCAGCAATACCGGGACTAGCGGGAGATTTGACACCGGGGAGCTGTTTTTT. Amino acid sequence: CASNTGTSGRFDTGELFF.

This clone was recorded a few times. The chain recombines TRBV7-2 with TRBJ1-3, with TRBD1 as a possible D gene (6 bases). V was cut by 4 bases and J by 1 base, with 8 bases left in between. Germline-derived CDR1 and CDR2 are SGHTA and FQGNSA. CDR3 length: 14 amino acids. Written as DNA, the CDR3 is TGTGCCAGCAGCTCCACAGGGTCTGGAAACACCATATATTTT. This sequence encodes CASSSTGSGNTIYF.

J is TRBJ2-5 and V is TRBV7-8; D remains ambiguous. Trimming pared 3 bases from V and 11 bases from J, leaving 25 bases between. The CDR3 runs to 16 residues. Looked up from germline, CDR1 is SGHVS and CDR2 is FQNEAQ. This CDR3 is CASSFRLDAGRVEQYF. The CDR3 coding sequence is TGTGCCAGCAGCTTTAGGCTTGACGCCGGCCGGGTGGAGCAGTACTTC.

The rearrangement links TRBV5-1 to TRBJ2-2; D may be TRBD1 (6 bases). Between the trimmed V and J ends, which lost 4 bases and 8 bases, there was a span of 12 bases. Germline assignment: CDR1 SGHRS and CDR2 YFSETQ. CDR3 size: 13 residues. The CDR3 nucleotides read TGCGCCAGCAGCCCGGACAGTTCGGGGGAGCTGTTTTTT. This codes for CASSPDSSGELFF.

This clone came up a few times. The V and J genes are TRBV9 and TRBJ2-6; D possibly corresponds to TRBD2 (5 bases). V gave up 2 bases and J gave up 4 bases, with 13 bases separating them. There are 16 residues in the CDR3. The V gene's germline CDR1 is SGDLS and CDR2 YYNGEE. The CDR3 DNA follows: TGTGCCAGCAGCGTGGGGAGATACCAGGGGGCCAACGTCCTGACTTTC. Its protein product is CASSVGRYQGANVLTF.

This clone was detected only a few times. The chain employs TRBV19 and TRBJ2-2; D may be TRBD1 (5 bases). Germline V gives CDR1 LNHDA, CDR2 SQIVND (reference sequence). The CDR3 contains 14 residues. Trimming cost V 10 bases and J 3 bases, with 15 bases left between them. CDR3 loop: CATQIQADTGELFF. CDR3 bases: TGTGCCACCCAGATACAGGCTGACACCGGGGAGCTGTTTTTT.